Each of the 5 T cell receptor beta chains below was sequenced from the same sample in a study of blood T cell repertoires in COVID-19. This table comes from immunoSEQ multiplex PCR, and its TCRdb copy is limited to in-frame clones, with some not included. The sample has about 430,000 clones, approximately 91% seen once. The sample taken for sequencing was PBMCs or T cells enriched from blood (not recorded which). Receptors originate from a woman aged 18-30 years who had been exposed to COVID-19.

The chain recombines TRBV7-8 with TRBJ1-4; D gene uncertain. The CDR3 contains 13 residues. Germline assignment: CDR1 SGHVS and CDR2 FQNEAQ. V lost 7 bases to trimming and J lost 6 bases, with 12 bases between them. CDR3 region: CASTSGTYEKLFF. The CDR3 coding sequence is TGTGCCAGCACCTCAGGAACCTATGAAAAACTGTTTTTT.

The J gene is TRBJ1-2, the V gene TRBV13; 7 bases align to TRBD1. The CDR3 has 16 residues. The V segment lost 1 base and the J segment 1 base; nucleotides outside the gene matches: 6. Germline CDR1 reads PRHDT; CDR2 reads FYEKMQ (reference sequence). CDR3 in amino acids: CASSLERGQINYGYTF. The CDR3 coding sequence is TGTGCCAGCAGCTTAGAGAGGGGACAGATTAACTATGGCTACACCTTC.

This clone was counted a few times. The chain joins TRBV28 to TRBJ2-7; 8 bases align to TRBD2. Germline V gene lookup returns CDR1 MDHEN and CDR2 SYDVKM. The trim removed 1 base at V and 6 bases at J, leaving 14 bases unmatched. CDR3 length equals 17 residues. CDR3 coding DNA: TGTGCCAGCAGTTTATTTGGGAAGGGGACTAGTCGAAGCGAGCAGTACTTC. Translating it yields CASSLFGKGTSRSEQYF.

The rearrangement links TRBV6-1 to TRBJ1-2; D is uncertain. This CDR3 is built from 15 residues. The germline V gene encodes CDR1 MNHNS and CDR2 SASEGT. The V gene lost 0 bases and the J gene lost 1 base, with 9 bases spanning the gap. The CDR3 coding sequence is TGTGCCAGCAGTGAAGCCCACAGTGGTAACTATGGCTACACCTTC. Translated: CASSEAHSGNYGYTF.

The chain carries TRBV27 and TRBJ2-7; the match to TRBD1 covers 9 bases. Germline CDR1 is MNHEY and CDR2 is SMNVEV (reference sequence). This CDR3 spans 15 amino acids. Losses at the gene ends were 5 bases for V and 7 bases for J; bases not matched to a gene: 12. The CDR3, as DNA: TGTGCCAGCAGTCCGTCCGGGACAGGGTTGGTAGAGCAGTACTTC. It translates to CASSPSGTGLVEQYF.